These T cell receptor beta chains were read from a single sample in a study of blood T cell repertoires in COVID-19. Sequenced by immunoSEQ multiplex PCR; TCRdb stores in-frame clones only, minus some. Of roughly 260,000 clones listed, approximately 82% were seen once; the top ten hold approximately 4.9%. Sequencing was carried out using peripheral blood. These receptors all stem from a woman of 80 years or more with active or convalescent COVID-19. The CDR3 runs from the conserved cysteine through the conserved F or W. The D gene is left open where the match is weak. Some rows have no size entry. The others give once, few or many, or a class for an expanded clone.

j_call d_call clone_size v_call cdr3_aa cdr3_nt
TRBJ1-2 . . TRBV20-1 CSASIIRNYGYTF TGCAGTGCTAGTATAATTCGGAACTATGGCTACACCTTC
TRBJ2-7 TRBD2 . TRBV6-4 CASRLLADSSYEQYF TGTGCCAGCCGCCTACTAGCGGACAGCTCCTACGAGCAGTACTTC
TRBJ2-2 TRBD2 . TRBV11-2 CASSLWSGANTGELFF TGTGCCAGCAGCTTATGGAGCGGGGCGAACACCGGGGAGCTGTTTTTT
TRBJ2-1 TRBD2 . TRBV24-1 CATSDPVASGSSYNEQFF TGTGCCACCAGTGATCCGGTCGCTAGCGGGAGCTCCTACAATGAGCAGTTCTTC
TRBJ1-2 . . TRBV27 CASSLRNSYYGYTF TGTGCCAGCAGTTTAAGAAACAGCTACTATGGCTACACCTTC
TRBJ2-2 TRBD1 . TRBV19 CASTTGPGELFF TGTGCCAGCACGACAGGGCCCGGGGAGCTGTTTTTT
TRBJ1-6 . . TRBV29-1 CSVRSRYNSPLHF TGCAGCGTCAGGTCCCGATATAATTCACCCCTCCACTTT
TRBJ2-7 TRBD1 . TRBV6-1 CASSENRDRGHEQYF TGTGCCAGCAGTGAAAACCGGGACAGGGGCCACGAGCAGTACTTC
TRBJ1-5 . . TRBV18 CASSTQQGSTQPQHF TGTGCCAGCTCAACACAACAGGGTAGCACTCAGCCCCAGCATTTT
TRBJ2-1 TRBD2 . TRBV2 CASSDTGGGYNEQFF TGTGCCAGCAGTGACACGGGAGGGGGTTACAATGAGCAGTTCTTC
TRBJ1-1 . once TRBV10-3 CAISDQNREAFF TGTGCCATCAGTGACCAAAACAGGGAAGCTTTCTTT
TRBJ2-2 TRBD1 . TRBV7-8 CASSLTGGTGNTGELFF TGTGCCAGCAGCTTAACGGGTGGGACAGGGAACACCGGGGAGCTGTTTTTT
TRBJ1-5 . . TRBV6-5 CASSRTGLGNQPQHF TGTGCCAGCAGTCGGACGGGACTCGGCAATCAGCCCCAGCATTTT
TRBJ1-2 . . TRBV5-5 CASSLDSGDYGYTF TGTGCCAGCAGCTTGGACTCGGGGGACTATGGCTACACCTTC
TRBJ1-1 . once TRBV5-1 CASSPGAGNTEAFF TGCGCCAGCAGCCCAGGGGCGGGGAACACTGAAGCTTTCTTT
TRBJ2-7 TRBD1 once TRBV10-3 CAISGGQGSNYEQYF TGTGCCATCAGTGGTGGACAGGGGAGTAACTACGAGCAGTACTTC
TRBJ1-1 TRBD1 few TRBV6-2/TRBV6-3 CASSSWTGLNTEAFF TGTGCCAGCAGTTCCTGGACAGGGCTGAACACTGAAGCTTTCTTT
TRBJ2-5 TRBD2 . TRBV7-2 CASSPSGGAQETQYF TGTGCCAGCAGCCCTAGCGGGGGGGCCCAGGAGACCCAGTACTTC
TRBJ1-4 TRBD1 . TRBV28 CASTLLPGQGNEKLFF TGTGCCAGCACCCTCCTCCCGGGACAGGGGAATGAAAAACTGTTTTTT
TRBJ1-5 . . TRBV30 CAWSVHSNQPQHF TGTGCCTGGAGTGTACACAGCAATCAGCCCCAGCATTTT
TRBJ2-1 TRBD1 once TRBV28 CASSSPGQGASEQFF TGTGCCAGCAGTTCCCCGGGACAGGGGGCGTCTGAGCAGTTCTTC
TRBJ1-5 . . TRBV19 CASSKANRDSNQPQHF TGTGCCAGTAGTAAAGCAAACAGGGATAGCAATCAGCCCCAGCATTTT